Detailed here is one T cell receptor (beta chain). Its antigen remains unidentified. This sample is drawn from a study of vaccination effects on CD4 cells after COVID-19. Study as a whole: A median of 72 days separated the second dose and sampling.

Unmatched junction bases numbered 5, after V lost 1 base and J lost 10 bases. The CDR3 has 14 residues. The germline V gene encodes CDR1 KGHDR and CDR2 SFDVKD. Here immunoSEQ multiplex PCR was the method, and the copy in TCRdb shows in-frame clones only, minus some. The table records tens of thousands of clones, almost 75% of them present only once. Whole-study results and caveats: Limitations: small convalescent group and missing early post-infection timepoints.

Antigen-specific CD4+ T cells were first expanded with viral peptide pools by the ViraFEST assay and only then sequenced. The culture ran for roughly ten days before CD4+ T cells were isolated. BNT162b2 vaccine or mRNA-1273 vaccine was given to participants in two doses. This receptor was identified in a human donor who received a COVID-19 vaccine. The chain uses TRBV24-1 and TRBJ2-1, with 8 nucleotides matching TRBD1. The source material was CD4+ T cells from PBMCs cultured with HCoV-229E spike peptides, sampled after COVID-19 vaccination. The CDR3 loop reads CATSDLSRGQEQFF. CDR3 DNA sequence: TGTGCCACCAGTGATTTAAGCAGGGGGCAGGAGCAGTTCTTC.